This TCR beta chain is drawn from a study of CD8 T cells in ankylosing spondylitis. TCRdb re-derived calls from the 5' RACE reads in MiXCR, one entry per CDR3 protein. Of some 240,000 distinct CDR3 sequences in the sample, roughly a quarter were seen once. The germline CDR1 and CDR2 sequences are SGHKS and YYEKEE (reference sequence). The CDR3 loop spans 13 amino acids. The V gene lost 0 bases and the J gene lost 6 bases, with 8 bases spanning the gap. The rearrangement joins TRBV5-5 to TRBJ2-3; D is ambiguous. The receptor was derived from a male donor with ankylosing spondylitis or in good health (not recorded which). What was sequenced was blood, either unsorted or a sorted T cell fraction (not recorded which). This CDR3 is CASSLVSLDTQYF. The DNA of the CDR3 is TGTGCCAGCAGCTTGGTGTCCTTGGATACGCAGTATTTT.